Shown below are 23 T cell receptor beta chains from a single sample sequenced in a study of blood T cells in healthy people across ages (dated by TCRdb to 2014 to 2015). Libraries came from 5' RACE. TCRdb records Illumina HiSeq 2500 as the sequencer. A second PCR of about 6 to 12 cycles was run with a J-beta primer mix and a sample-barcoded 5' primer. Through fastp at Q25 and MiXCR, TCRdb rebuilt clones from the public reads, retaining in-frame beta chains. Entries that share a CDR3 protein sequence are merged under the most common genes and DNA. The sample profile shows approximately 1.5 million distinct CDR3 sequences; around 36% of them were found once. Roughly 12% of the sample rests with the top ten. The sample consisted of blood. Every receptor here comes from a woman in her 30s in good health.

J is TRBJ2-7 and V is TRBV27; D may be TRBD1 (5 bases). V dropped 3 bases and J dropped 0 bases, with 9 bases sitting between them. The germline V gene has CDR1 MNHEY and CDR2 SMNVEV (reference sequence). The CDR3 extends over 14 amino acids. Written as DNA, the CDR3 is TGTGCCAGCAGTTTCGGCAGGGTCTCCTACGAGCAGTACTTC. Amino acid sequence: CASSFGRVSYEQYF.

J is TRBJ1-2 and V is TRBV4-1; D might be TRBD1 (5 bases). V was trimmed by 1 base and J by 8 bases, leaving 20 bases between them. This CDR3 is built from 16 residues. CDR1 and CDR2 (germline): MGHRA, YSYEKL. CDR3 residues: CASSQATGGKVDGYTF. The CDR3 DNA sequence: TGCGCCAGCAGCCAAGCGACGGGGGGGAAGGTCGACGGCTACACCTTC.

This clonotype appeared many times. This sequence joins TRBV29-1 and TRBJ2-3; D is unclear. The CDR3 runs 14 residues. Germline loops: CDR1 SQVTM, CDR2 ANQGSEA. The V and J ends lost 1 base and 5 bases respectively, with 13 bases between them. DNA for the CDR3: TGCAGCGTTGAAGGTGAAGTCAAGGGAGATACGCAGTATTTT. Protein product: CSVEGEVKGDTQYF.

This clonotype came up a few times. The J gene is TRBJ2-5, the V gene TRBV29-1; 11 bases are shared with TRBD2. Trimming at V came to 2 bases and at J to 4 bases, leaving 9 bases not matched to a gene. The CDR3 length is 16 residues. The V gene's germline CDR1 is SQVTM and CDR2 ANQGSEA. The CDR3 bases are TGCAGCGTTGAATATAGGCTAGCGGGAGGCGGAGAGACCCAGTACTTC. This translates into CSVEYRLAGGGETQYF.

The J gene is TRBJ2-7, the V gene TRBV14, with a weak D call TRBD2 (5 bases). The CDR3 sequence is 13 residues long. Germline V gene data show CDR1 as SGHDN and CDR2 as FVKESK. The V end was cut by 1 base, the J end by 6 bases, with 10 bases between. CDR3 DNA: TGTGCCAGCAGCCAAGGGAGGCTGTCCGAGCAGTACTTC. It encodes CASSQGRLSEQYF.

This clonotype was counted between two and nine times. The chain combines TRBV14 with TRBJ2-7; weak D call: TRBD2 (5 bases). Trimming pared 8 bases from V and 2 bases from J, leaving 13 bases between. The length of the CDR3 is 13 residues. Germline CDR1 is SGHDN and CDR2 is FVKESK. CDR3 in amino acids: CASRSGSAYEQYF. The CDR3 region has the DNA TGTGCCAGCCGGTCGGGATCGGCCTACGAGCAGTACTTC. Full variable domain (outside the CDR3, taken from reference TRBV14 and TRBJ2-7): EAGVTQFPSHSVIEKGQTVTLRCDPISGHDNLYWYRRVMGKEIKFLLHFVKESKQDESGMPNNRFLAERTGGTYSTLKVQPAELEDSGVYFCASRSGSAYEQYFGPGTRLTVT.

The rearrangement links TRBV11-2 to TRBJ2-5; 12 nucleotides line up with TRBD2. V lost 6 bases, J lost 2 bases, and 7 bases stayed unmatched. From germline, CDR1 is SGHAT and CDR2 FQNNGV. There are 16 residues in the CDR3. CDR3 in DNA: TGTGCCAGCAGTCCTCTAGCGGGGGGGCGTCAAGAGACCCAGTACTTC. This codes for CASSPLAGGRQETQYF.

A few counts support this clonotype. The V call is TRBV28, the J call TRBJ2-3; 8 positions agree with TRBD2. This CDR3 region has 19 residues. Trimming removed 5 bases from V and 0 bases from J; junction bases left unmatched: 16. The germline CDR1 and CDR2 sequences are MDHEN and SYDVKM. The CDR3 DNA is TGTGCCAGCAGTCCTGTGTTCAAGCGGGAGTTACCTAGCACAGATACGCAGTATTTT. It codes for CASSPVFKRELPSTDTQYF.

This clonotype was recorded many times. The chain is built from TRBV7-2 and TRBJ1-2, with a tentative D call TRBD1 (5 bases). V was cut by 5 bases and J by 5 bases, with 15 bases left in between. This CDR3 comprises 14 residues. The V gene's germline CDR1 is SGHTA and CDR2 FQGNSA. The DNA of the CDR3 is TGTGCCAGCAGCCTGGGACGGGCCTCTTATGGCTACACCTTC. Translating gives CASSLGRASYGYTF.

V is TRBV7-2 and J is TRBJ2-7, with D possibly being TRBD1 (6 bases). Trimming cost V 1 base and J 1 base, with 11 bases left between them. Per the germline V gene, CDR1 is SGHTA and CDR2 is FQGNSA. This CDR3 contains 15 residues. CDR3 in amino acids: CASSLGTGKSYEQYF. The CDR3 nucleotides read TGTGCCAGCAGCTTAGGAACAGGGAAGTCCTACGAGCAGTACTTC.

For this clonotype: The conserved phenylalanine or tryptophan is not found at the CDR3 terminus, so this likely reflects a read error. The V gene is TRBV29-1, the J gene TRBJ2-7; no definite D call. Trimming took 3 bases from V and 1 from J, leaving 7 bases between them. The germline CDR1 and CDR2 sequences are SQVTM and ANQGSEA. The CDR3 consists of 12 residues. CDR3 sequence reads: CSVEGQSYEQYC. The CDR3 nucleotides read TGCAGCGTTGAGGGCCAGTCCTACGAGCAGTACTGC.

This clonotype came up many times. The chain employs TRBV12-3 or TRBV12-4 and TRBJ1-2, with D perhaps TRBD1 (5 bases). The germline V and J ends were trimmed by 2 bases and 5 bases, with 15 bases remaining between them. The CDR3 loop spans 15 amino acids. The CDR3 spells CASSLRGSGEYGYTF. CDR3 bases: TGTGCCAGCAGTTTAAGGGGTTCCGGGGAATATGGCTACACCTTC.

In nucleotides, the CDR3 is TGTGCCAGCAGTCCAGACACCCTACTGGACGGTGAGCAGTTCTTC. Translating it yields CASSPDTLLDGEQFF. The rearrangement joins TRBV9 to TRBJ2-1; D uncertain. Germline lookup yields CDR1 SGDLS and CDR2 YYNGEE. The V end lost 5 bases, the J end lost 9 bases, and 21 bases lay between the germline ends. The CDR3 totals 15 residues.

In DNA, the CDR3 is TGTGCCAGCAGCAGTGGGGACGGGCTAGTAAGTACTGAAGCTTTCTTT. Translating gives CASSSGDGLVSTEAFF. The chain combines TRBV9 with TRBJ1-1, with TRBD1 as a possible D gene (5 bases). The V end was cut by 4 bases, the J end by 5 bases, with 21 bases between. Germline loops: CDR1 SGDLS, CDR2 YYNGEE. The CDR3 is 16 residues long.

The chain is built from TRBV29-1 and TRBJ1-2; weak D call: TRBD1 (6 bases). Trimming cost V 8 bases and J 6 bases, with 19 bases left between them. This CDR3 region has 13 residues. CDR1 is SQVTM and CDR2 is ANQGSEA in the germline V gene. The CDR3 DNA is TGCAGCATACTGAGCAACAGGGAGCATGGCTACACCTTC. Encoded protein: CSILSNREHGYTF. Full variable domain (rest looked up from reference TRBV29-1 and TRBJ1-2): SAVISQKPSRDICQRGTSLTIQCQVDSQVTMMFWYRQQPGQSLTLIATANQGSEATYESGFVIDKFPISRPNLTFSTLTVSNMSPEDSSIYLCSILSNREHGYTFGSGTRLTVV.

This clonotype was seen a few times. The V call is TRBV29-1, the J call TRBJ2-1; D uncertain. V was pared by 3 bases and J by 4 bases, with 13 bases between. Germline V gives CDR1 SQVTM, CDR2 ANQGSEA. This CDR3 has 14 residues. The CDR3 DNA reads TGCAGCGTTGACTATCTCGGCAGATACAATGAGCAGTTCTTC. As protein: CSVDYLGRYNEQFF.

There are a few counts of this clonotype. The chain has TRBV6-1 and TRBJ2-7; 7 positions agree with TRBD1. V was pared by 8 bases and J by 0 bases, with 13 bases of the junction left unmatched. The CDR3 is 16 residues long. The germline CDR1 and CDR2 sequences are MNHNS and SASEGT. CDR3 in DNA: TGTGCCAGCGGTGGTCCGGGACAGATGAGCTCCTACGAGCAGTACTTC. Its translation: CASGGPGQMSSYEQYF.

This clonotype was recorded a few times. The V and J genes are TRBV5-1 and TRBJ2-7; 10 bases are a match to TRBD1. V was clipped by 0 bases and J by 6 bases; unmatched bases: 6. This CDR3 has 15 amino acids. Germline CDR1 and CDR2: SGHRS and YFSETQ. CDR3 sequence: CASSLEGTGDGEQYF. CDR3 coding DNA: TGCGCCAGCAGCTTGGAGGGGACAGGGGACGGCGAGCAGTACTTC.

The rearrangement joins TRBV20-1 to TRBJ2-3, with 11 nucleotides matching TRBD2. Germline assignment: CDR1 DFQATT and CDR2 SNEGSKA (reference sequence). This CDR3 spans 15 amino acids. Trimming cost V 6 bases and J 2 bases; bases outside gene matches: 7. The CDR3 sequence: CSAPQLAGATDTQYF. The CDR3 DNA sequence: TGCAGTGCCCCTCAACTAGCGGGGGCCACAGATACGCAGTATTTT.

This chain links TRBV5-1 with TRBJ1-1; D is unresolved. V shed 0 bases and J shed 1 base, with 7 bases lying between them. The CDR3 covers 14 residues. Per the germline V gene, CDR1 is SGHRS and CDR2 is YFSETQ. DNA of the CDR3: TGCGCCAGCAGCTTGGAACGGGAGAACACTGAAGCTTTCTTT. It codes for CASSLERENTEAFF. The variable domain in full, completed from reference TRBV5-1 and TRBJ1-1, reads KAGVTQTPRYLIKTRGQQVTLSCSPISGHRSVSWYQQTPGQGLQFLFEYFSETQRNKGNFPGRFSGRQFSNSRSEMNVSTLELGDSALYLCASSLERENTEAFFGQGTRLTVV.

The gene calls are TRBV6-1 and TRBJ1-2, with TRBD1 as a possible D gene (6 bases). The CDR3 covers 13 residues. V lost 7 bases to trimming and J lost 2 bases, with 11 bases between them. Germline values: CDR1 MNHNS, CDR2 SASEGT. The CDR3 region has the DNA TGTGCCAGCACCGAGGGGGGGAACTATGGCTACACCTTC. Translation: CASTEGGNYGYTF.

V and J are TRBV5-1 and TRBJ2-3; a weak D match, TRBD2 (6 bases). V lost 4 bases to trimming and J lost 2 bases, with 20 bases between them. Germline CDR1 is SGHRS and CDR2 is YFSETQ. This CDR3 has 17 residues. Written as DNA, the CDR3 is TGCGCCAGCAGCGGAACGGGGTGGGGGGAAACCACAGATACGCAGTATTTT. It translates to CASSGTGWGETTDTQYF.

The chain employs TRBV5-1 and TRBJ2-4; 9 bases align to TRBD1. This CDR3 has 15 residues. Germline V CDR1 and CDR2: SGHRS, YFSETQ. Losses at the gene ends were 4 bases for V and 13 bases for J; bases not matched to a gene: 15. The CDR3 DNA follows: TGCGCCAGCAGCCTGAACCGGGACAGGGTGAGAGAGCAGTACTTC. Amino acids: CASSLNRDRVREQYF.